The TCR beta chain under discussion was sequenced for a study of blood T cells in healthy people across ages. Investigators took around 10 milliliters of peripheral blood from every donor. The J segment lost 2 bases and the V segment lost 2 bases, leaving 3 bases of the junction unmatched. Germline values: CDR1 MNHEY, CDR2 SVGEGT. The CDR3 totals 14 residues. Sample-barcoded 5' priming and a J-beta primer mix drove a second PCR of about 6 to 11 cycles. MiXCR was run by TCRdb on the 5' RACE reads, yielding one entry per CDR3 protein. In the table there are about 800,000 distinct CDR3 sequences, approximately 25% of which are singletons. This same sample was also taken into another study, of T cells of mothers and their children. That report adds: When the second PCR was run, its M1S primer added sample barcodes and 2-4 random nucleotides.

What was sequenced was blood. The clonotype originates from a boy aged 10-17 years in good health. The chain has TRBV6-2 or TRBV6-3 and TRBJ2-7; 7 bases line up with TRBD2. The CDR3 loop is CASSYEAGAYEQYF. The CDR3 DNA sequence: TGTGCCAGCAGTTACGAGGCGGGAGCCTACGAGCAGTACTTC.